A single sample gave rise to the 9 T cell receptor beta chains below, sequenced in a study of OX40 agonist ivuxolimab in advanced cancers. Profiled with immunoSEQ multiplex PCR; TCRdb holds only in-frame clones, not every one. The repertoire has around 41,000 clones, around 90% of them found once; the top ten carry around an eighth. This sample comprised CD4+ or CD8+ T cells sorted from blood, obtained in a trial of the OX40 agonist ivuxolimab. The receptors originated from an adult with an advanced solid tumor such as melanoma, head and neck, liver or kidney cancer.

This clone was picked up a small number of times. The CDR3 protein is CAWSLGKFYGYTF. CDR3 in DNA: TGTGCCTGGAGTTTGGGCAAGTTTTATGGCTACACCTTC. The chain is built from TRBV30 and TRBJ1-2; D is unclear. Germline V CDR1 and CDR2: GTSNPN, SVGIG (reference sequence). V dropped 2 bases and J dropped 5 bases, with 12 bases sitting between them. The CDR3 consists of 13 residues.

The V and J genes are TRBV27 and TRBJ2-2, with TRBD2 identical over 9 bases. With 9 bases clipped from V and 4 bases from J, the junction kept 15 bases outside the gene matches. Germline CDR1 and CDR2: MNHEY and SMNVEV (reference sequence). The length of the CDR3 is 17 residues. As DNA, the CDR3 is TGTGCCAGTCGCCTTAGCGGGGGCAATAGCGGCACCGGGGAGCTGTTTTTT. Protein: CASRLSGGNSGTGELFF.

This chain connects TRBV7-6 to TRBJ2-3, with 7 bases identical to TRBD1. There are 17 residues in the CDR3. After removal of 4 bases from V and 1 base from J, the junction contained 11 bases not matched to a gene. Germline V gene lookup returns CDR1 SGHVS and CDR2 FNYEAQ. Written as DNA, the CDR3 is TGTGCCAGCAGCTCCCGGACAGGTTCGGACCGCACAGATACGCAGTATTTT. Encoded protein: CASSSRTGSDRTDTQYF.

The gene calls are TRBV15 and TRBJ2-7; perhaps TRBD1 as D (6 bases). Germline loops: CDR1 LNHNV, CDR2 YYDKDF (reference sequence). Trimming took off 3 bases at V and 0 bases at J, with 12 bases between the two ends. The CDR3 contains 15 residues. The CDR3: CATSRPGTLSYEQYF. The CDR3 DNA reads TGTGCCACCAGCAGGCCCGGGACACTCTCCTACGAGCAGTACTTC.

The V and J genes are TRBV7-8 and TRBJ2-3, with TRBD2 identical over 8 bases. Germline V gives CDR1 SGHVS, CDR2 FQNEAQ. V lost 1 base to trimming and J lost 5 bases; unmatched junction nucleotides: 8. The CDR3 is 16 residues long. CDR3 amino acids: CASSLEDGRAEDTQYF. DNA for the CDR3: TGTGCCAGCAGCTTAGAAGACGGGAGGGCCGAAGATACGCAGTATTTT.

The V call is TRBV4-2, the J call TRBJ2-1, with a tentative D call TRBD1 (5 bases). Germline V CDR1 and CDR2: LGHNA, YNFKEQ. Deletions cut 0 bases from V and 8 bases from J, with 11 bases between. The CDR3 extends over 14 amino acids. CDR3 residues: CASSQETANYEQFF. The CDR3 DNA is TGTGCCAGCAGCCAAGAGACAGCTAACTATGAGCAGTTCTTC.

This clone has only a few counts. This chain joins TRBV27 and TRBJ1-5; D is perhaps TRBD1 (5 bases). Trimming took off 3 bases at V and 6 bases at J, with 9 bases between the two ends. The CDR3 is 13 amino acids. CDR1 and CDR2 (germline): MNHEY, SMNVEV (reference sequence). The CDR3 nucleotides read TGTGCCAGCAGTTTGGGGGGACGTCAGCCCCAGCATTTT. Its translation: CASSLGGRQPQHF.

This chain joins TRBV5-1 and TRBJ2-7; D gene ambiguous. Germline V gene data show CDR1 as SGHRS and CDR2 as YFSETQ. The CDR3 runs to 14 residues. The V end was cut by 0 bases, the J end by 2 bases, with 9 bases between. CDR3 sequence: CASSLETATYEQYF. The CDR3, as DNA: TGCGCCAGCAGCTTGGAGACTGCGACCTACGAGCAGTACTTC.

In DNA, the CDR3 is TGTGCCAGCAGCAAAAGCAGCGGGACAAATCGGAACACTGAAGCTTTCTTT. This encodes CASSKSSGTNRNTEAFF. The rearrangement links TRBV21-1 to TRBJ1-1. TRBV21-1 counts as a pseudogene. The CDR3 length is 17 residues.